Shown below are 15 T cell receptor beta chains from a single sample sequenced in a study of early T cells in non-severe SARS-CoV-2 infection (dated by TCRdb to about 2021). The protocol used for the library was 5' RACE. The sequencing machine was a NextSeq 500. TCRdb trimmed public reads at Q25 via fastp, called clones via MiXCR and kept in-frame beta chains. Every distinct CDR3 protein forms one entry, paired with its most common genes and DNA. A total of approximately 70,000 distinct CDR3 sequences appear in this sample, over 10% of them only once. The ten largest make up under 7% of the sample. The material sequenced was whole blood, taken at baseline. The receptors were sampled from an adult who was a healthcare worker with PCR-confirmed SARS-CoV-2 infection or an uninfected control (not recorded which).

This clonotype was seen many times. J is TRBJ2-3 and V is TRBV27, with 7 bases that match TRBD1. Per germline, CDR1 MNHEY and CDR2 SMNVEV (reference sequence). V gave up 4 bases and J gave up 3 bases; unmatched junction bases: 7. The CDR3 has 15 residues. CDR3 nucleotides: TGTGCCAGCAGTTCCCGACAGGGAACTACAGATACGCAGTATTTT. Its translation: CASSSRQGTTDTQYF.

The chain combines TRBV20-1 with TRBJ1-6; tentative D call: TRBD1 (5 bases). The length of the CDR3 is 12 residues. CDR1 and CDR2 from the germline V gene are DFQATT and SNEGSKA (reference sequence). V lost 5 bases and J 9 bases, leaving 11 bases between the germline ends. The CDR3 protein is CSAGTGLSPLHF. The CDR3 region has the DNA TGCAGTGCTGGGACTGGGCTTTCACCCCTCCACTTT.

This clonotype appeared many times. This chain links TRBV11-3 with TRBJ2-1, with 7 bases aligning to TRBD2. Per the germline V gene, CDR1 is SGHNT and CDR2 is YENEEA. The CDR3 is 16 amino acids. Trimming at V came to 5 bases and at J to 7 bases, leaving 14 bases not matched to a gene. The CDR3 DNA follows: TGTGCCAGCAGCCCCTCGAAGAGACTAGCCGCAAATGAGCAGTTCTTC. It codes for CASSPSKRLAANEQFF.

This clonotype was picked up many times. The gene calls are TRBV5-6 and TRBJ1-3, with a possible D match to TRBD1 (6 bases). Germline loops: CDR1 SGHDT, CDR2 YYEEEE. Trimming took off 7 bases at V and 2 bases at J, with 13 bases between the two ends. The CDR3 totals 14 residues. CDR3 nucleotide sequence: TGTGCCAGCGGGACACAGGGCACTGGAAACACCATATATTTT. Translation: CASGTQGTGNTIYF.

The chain carries TRBV7-9 and TRBJ2-6; D is possibly TRBD1 (5 bases). CDR1 is SEHNR, CDR2 FQNEAQ, per germline (reference sequence). The CDR3 covers 18 residues. With 2 bases removed from V and 4 bases from J, the gap between germline ends came to 18 bases. CDR3 in DNA: TGTGCCAGCAGCTTACATACGCGCGGCCCAGGGGGGGCCAACGTCCTGACTTTC. Protein: CASSLHTRGPGGANVLTF.

J is TRBJ1-5 and V is TRBV2; D remains unclear. Trimming removed 8 bases at V and 1 base at J, with 12 bases between. The CDR3 is made up of 14 amino acids. The germline gives CDR1 SNHLY, CDR2 FYNNEI. CDR3 DNA sequence: TGTGCCAGCGAGCCGGGGTACAGCAATCAGCCCCAGCATTTT. As protein: CASEPGYSNQPQHF.

Written as DNA, the CDR3 is TGTGCCAGTAGTATAGATCGTGAAGATAATTCACCCCTCCACTTT. Encoded protein: CASSIDREDNSPLHF. The chain recombines TRBV19 with TRBJ1-6; D unclear. Looked up from germline, CDR1 is LNHDA and CDR2 is SQIVND (reference sequence). V gave up 0 bases and J gave up 5 bases, with 8 bases separating them. The CDR3 consists of 15 residues.

This clonotype was picked up a small number of times. The V call is TRBV11-2, the J call TRBJ2-3; D possibly corresponds to TRBD1 (6 bases). The V gene's germline CDR1 is SGHAT and CDR2 FQNNGV. The CDR3 covers 15 residues. Trimming removed 5 bases at V and 1 base at J, with 13 bases between. CDR3 loop: CASSTRDIRTDTQYF. The DNA of the CDR3 is TGTGCCAGCAGCACGAGGGACATACGCACAGATACGCAGTATTTT.

This clonotype was counted ten times or more. The CDR3, as DNA: TGTGCCAGCAGCTCCTCCTTAGCGGGACTGGGCACAGATACGCAGTATTTT. It is translated as CASSSSLAGLGTDTQYF. This sequence joins TRBV7-2 and TRBJ2-3, with 8 nucleotides matching TRBD2. Trimming removed 4 bases from V and 1 base from J; junction bases left unmatched: 10. The V gene's germline CDR1 is SGHTA and CDR2 FQGNSA. CDR3 length: 17 residues.

This clonotype was observed a handful of times. The chain recombines TRBV7-9 with TRBJ2-3, with D possibly being TRBD2 (6 bases). The V end lost 4 bases, the J end lost 11 bases, and 19 bases lay between the germline ends. This CDR3 has 14 residues. The V gene's germline CDR1 is SEHNR and CDR2 FQNEAQ (reference sequence). The CDR3 here is CASSSRGMEVGQYF. CDR3 coding DNA: TGTGCCAGCAGCTCGCGGGGCATGGAGGTAGGGCAGTATTTT.

V is TRBV9 and J is TRBJ1-6; a possible D gene is TRBD1 (6 bases). Germline loops: CDR1 SGDLS, CDR2 YYNGEE. With 3 bases removed from V and 7 bases from J, the gap between germline ends came to 11 bases. This CDR3 spans 14 amino acids. The CDR3 nucleotides are TGTGCCAGCAGCGCCGGACAGATCAATTCACCCCTCCACTTT. Translating gives CASSAGQINSPLHF. Complete variable domain (other parts from reference TRBV9 and TRBJ1-6): DSGVTQTPKHLITATGQRVTLRCSPRSGDLSVYWYQQSLDQGLQFLIQYYNGEERAKGNILERFSAQQFPDLHSELNLSSLELGDSALYFCASSAGQINSPLHFGNGTRLTVT.

This clonotype was observed a few times. The J gene is TRBJ1-1, the V gene TRBV6-2 or TRBV6-3; D gene ambiguous. The CDR3 is 15 amino acids. The ends were cut back, 2 bases at V and 1 base at J, with 11 bases in the middle. Germline CDR1 is MNHEY and CDR2 is SVGEGT. Here the CDR3 DNA reads TGTGCCAGCAGTTACATCTCCGCTGGGAACACTGAAGCTTTCTTT. It is translated as CASSYISAGNTEAFF.

The chain is built from TRBV4-2 and TRBJ2-3; weak D call: TRBD2 (6 bases). V lost 1 base and J 4 bases, leaving 6 bases between the germline ends. The CDR3 covers 13 residues. The germline V gene encodes CDR1 LGHNA and CDR2 YNFKEQ. The CDR3 region is CASSQVAADTQYF. The CDR3, as DNA: TGTGCCAGCAGCCAAGTAGCGGCAGATACGCAGTATTTT.

This clonotype came up many times. The chain recombines TRBV7-2 with TRBJ2-3; D gene uncertain. Germline lookup yields CDR1 SGHTA and CDR2 FQGNSA. The CDR3 spans 14 residues. V lost 1 base and J lost 2, with 7 bases in between. The CDR3 spells CASSLDGNTDTQYF. DNA of the CDR3: TGTGCCAGCAGCTTAGACGGAAACACAGATACGCAGTATTTT. Combining the CDR3 with reference TRBV7-2 and TRBJ2-3 gives the whole variable domain GAGVSQSPSNKVTEKGKDVELRCDPISGHTALYWYRQSLGQGLEFLIYFQGNSAPDKSGLPSDRFSAERTGGSVSTLTIQRTQQEDSAVYLCASSLDGNTDTQYFGPGTRLTVL.

This clonotype was seen a handful of times. The rearrangement uses TRBV12-5 and TRBJ1-5; D may be TRBD1 (6 bases). Per the germline V gene, CDR1 is LGHNT and CDR2 is FRNRAP. This CDR3 is built from 17 residues. V was clipped by 6 bases and J by 0 bases, with 18 bases between them. The DNA for the CDR3 is TGTGCTAGTGGCCACACTAGGGGGACATATAGCAATCAGCCCCAGCATTTT. This gives the protein CASGHTRGTYSNQPQHF.